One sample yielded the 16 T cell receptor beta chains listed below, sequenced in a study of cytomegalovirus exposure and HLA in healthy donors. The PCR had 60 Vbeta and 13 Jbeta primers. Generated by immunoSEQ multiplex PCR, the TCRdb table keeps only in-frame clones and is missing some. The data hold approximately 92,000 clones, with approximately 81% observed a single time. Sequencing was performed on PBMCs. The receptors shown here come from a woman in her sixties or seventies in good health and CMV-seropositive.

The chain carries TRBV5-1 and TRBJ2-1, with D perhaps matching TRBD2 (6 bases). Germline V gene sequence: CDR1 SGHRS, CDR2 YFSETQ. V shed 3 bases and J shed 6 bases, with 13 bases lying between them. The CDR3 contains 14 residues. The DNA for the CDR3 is TGCGCCAGCAGCTCCCCTGTGCGGGGCAATGAGCAGTTCTTC. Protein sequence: CASSSPVRGNEQFF.

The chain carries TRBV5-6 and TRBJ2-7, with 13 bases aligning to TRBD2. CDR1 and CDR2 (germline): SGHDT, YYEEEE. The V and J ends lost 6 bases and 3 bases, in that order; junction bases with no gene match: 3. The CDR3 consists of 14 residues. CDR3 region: CASNRLAGGYEQYF. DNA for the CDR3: TGTGCCAGCAACCGACTAGCGGGAGGCTACGAGCAGTACTTC.

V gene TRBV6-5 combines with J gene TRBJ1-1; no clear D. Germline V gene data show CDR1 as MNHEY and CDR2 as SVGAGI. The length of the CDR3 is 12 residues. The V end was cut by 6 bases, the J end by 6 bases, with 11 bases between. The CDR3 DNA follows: TGTGCCAGCAGGTACAGCGAGTCTGAAGCTTTCTTT. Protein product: CASRYSESEAFF.

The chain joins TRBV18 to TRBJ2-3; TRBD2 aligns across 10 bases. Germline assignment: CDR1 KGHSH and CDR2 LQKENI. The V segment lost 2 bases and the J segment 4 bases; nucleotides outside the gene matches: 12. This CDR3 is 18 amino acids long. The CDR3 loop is CASSPEASGSVRPDTQYF. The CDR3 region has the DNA TGTGCCAGCTCACCAGAGGCTAGCGGGAGTGTTCGCCCAGATACGCAGTATTTT. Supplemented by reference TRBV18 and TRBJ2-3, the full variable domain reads NAGVMQNPRHLVRRRGQEARLRCSPMKGHSHVYWYRQLPEEGLKFMVYLQKENIIDESGMPKERFSAEFPKEGPSILRIQQVVRGDSAAYFCASSPEASGSVRPDTQYFGPGTRLTVL.

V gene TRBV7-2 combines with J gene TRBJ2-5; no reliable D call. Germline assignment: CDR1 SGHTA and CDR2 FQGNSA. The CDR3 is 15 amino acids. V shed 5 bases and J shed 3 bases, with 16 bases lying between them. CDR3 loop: CASSPRVGEEETQYF. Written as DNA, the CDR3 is TGTGCCAGCAGCCCCCGCGTCGGAGAGGAAGAGACCCAGTACTTC. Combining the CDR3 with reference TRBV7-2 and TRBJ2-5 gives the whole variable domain GAGVSQSPSNKVTEKGKDVELRCDPISGHTALYWYRQSLGQGLEFLIYFQGNSAPDKSGLPSDRFSAERTGGSVSTLTIQRTQQEDSAVYLCASSPRVGEEETQYFGPGTRLLVL.

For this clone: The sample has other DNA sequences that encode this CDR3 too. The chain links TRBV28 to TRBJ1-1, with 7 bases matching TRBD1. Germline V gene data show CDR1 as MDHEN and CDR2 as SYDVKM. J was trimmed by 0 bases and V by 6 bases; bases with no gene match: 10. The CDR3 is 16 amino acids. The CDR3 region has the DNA TGTGCCAGCAGCTTGGCAGGGGGGTTGGTGAACACTGAAGCTTTCTTT. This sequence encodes CASSLAGGLVNTEAFF.

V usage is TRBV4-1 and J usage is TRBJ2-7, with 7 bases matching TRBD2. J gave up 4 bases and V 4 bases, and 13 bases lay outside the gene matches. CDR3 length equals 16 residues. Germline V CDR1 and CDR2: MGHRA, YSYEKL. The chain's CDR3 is CASSRIPDGGRYEQYF. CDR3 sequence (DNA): TGCGCCAGCAGCCGAATTCCGGACGGGGGGAGATACGAGCAGTACTTC.

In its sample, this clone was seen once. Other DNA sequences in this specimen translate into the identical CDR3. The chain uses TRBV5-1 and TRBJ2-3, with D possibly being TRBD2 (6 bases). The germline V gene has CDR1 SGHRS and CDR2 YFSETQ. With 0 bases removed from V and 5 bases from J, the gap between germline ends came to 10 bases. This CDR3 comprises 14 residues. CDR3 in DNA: TGCGCCAGCAGCTTGGCCACGGAGGGAGATACGCAGTATTTT. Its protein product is CASSLATEGDTQYF.

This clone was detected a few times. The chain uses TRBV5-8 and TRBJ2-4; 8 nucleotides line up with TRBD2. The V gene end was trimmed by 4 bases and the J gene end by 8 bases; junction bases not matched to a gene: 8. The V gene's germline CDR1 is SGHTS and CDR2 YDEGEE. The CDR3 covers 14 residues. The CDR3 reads CASSTGLVNDIQYF. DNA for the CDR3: TGTGCCAGCAGCACGGGACTAGTCAATGACATTCAGTACTTC.

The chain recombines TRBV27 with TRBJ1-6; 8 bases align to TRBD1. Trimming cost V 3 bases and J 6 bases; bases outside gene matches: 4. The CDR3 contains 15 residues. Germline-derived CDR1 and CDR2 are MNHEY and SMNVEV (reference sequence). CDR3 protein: CASSLDRDLNSPLHF. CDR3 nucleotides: TGTGCCAGCAGTTTGGACAGGGACCTTAATTCACCCCTCCACTTT.

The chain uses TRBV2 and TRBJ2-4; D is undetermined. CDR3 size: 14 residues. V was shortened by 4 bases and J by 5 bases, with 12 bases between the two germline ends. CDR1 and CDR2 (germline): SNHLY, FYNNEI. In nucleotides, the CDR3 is TGTGCCAGCAGTGCCTTAGGAGCAGAAAACATTCAGTACTTC. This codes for CASSALGAENIQYF.

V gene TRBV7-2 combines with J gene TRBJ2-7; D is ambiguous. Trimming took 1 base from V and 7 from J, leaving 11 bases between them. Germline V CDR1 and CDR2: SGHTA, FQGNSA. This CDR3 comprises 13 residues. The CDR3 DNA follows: TGTGCCAGCAGCTTAGTCCGCAACGGGGAGCAGTACTTC. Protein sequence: CASSLVRNGEQYF. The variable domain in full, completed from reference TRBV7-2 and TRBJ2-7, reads GAGVSQSPSNKVTEKGKDVELRCDPISGHTALYWYRQSLGQGLEFLIYFQGNSAPDKSGLPSDRFSAERTGGSVSTLTIQRTQQEDSAVYLCASSLVRNGEQYFGPGTRLTVT.

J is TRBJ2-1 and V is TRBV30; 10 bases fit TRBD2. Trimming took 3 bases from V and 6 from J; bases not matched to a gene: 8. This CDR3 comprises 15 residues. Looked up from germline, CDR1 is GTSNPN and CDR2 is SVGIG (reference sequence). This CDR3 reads CAWSSTSGIINEQFF. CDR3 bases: TGTGCCTGGAGCTCAACTAGCGGGATAATCAATGAGCAGTTCTTC.

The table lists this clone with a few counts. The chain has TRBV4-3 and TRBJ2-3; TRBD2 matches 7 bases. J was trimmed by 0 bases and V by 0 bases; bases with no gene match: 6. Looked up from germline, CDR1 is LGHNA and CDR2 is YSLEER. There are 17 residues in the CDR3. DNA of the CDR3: TGCGCCAGCAGCCAAGATTACCAGCGGGGTAGCACAGATACGCAGTATTTT. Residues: CASSQDYQRGSTDTQYF.

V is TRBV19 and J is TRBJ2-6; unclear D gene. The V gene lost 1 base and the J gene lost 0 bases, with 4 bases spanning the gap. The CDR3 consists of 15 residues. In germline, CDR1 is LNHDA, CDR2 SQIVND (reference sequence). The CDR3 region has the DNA TGTGCCAGTAGTATAGGGAGCTCTGGGGCCAACGTCCTGACTTTC. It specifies CASSIGSSGANVLTF.

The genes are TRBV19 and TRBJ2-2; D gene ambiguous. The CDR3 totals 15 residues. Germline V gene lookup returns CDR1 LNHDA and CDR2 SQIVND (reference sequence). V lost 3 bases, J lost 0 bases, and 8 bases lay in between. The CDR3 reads CASSIQAANTGELFF. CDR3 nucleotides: TGTGCCAGTAGTATTCAAGCTGCGAACACCGGGGAGCTGTTTTTT. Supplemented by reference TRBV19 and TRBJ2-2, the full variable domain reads DGGITQSPKYLFRKEGQNVTLSCEQNLNHDAMYWYRQDPGQGLRLIYYSQIVNDFQKGDIAEGYSVSREKKESFPLTVTSAQKNPTAFYLCASSIQAANTGELFFGEGSRLTVL.